The present entry profiles one T cell receptor (beta chain) with its context. With random hexamers, reverse transcription was performed on about 0.45 to 1 ug of RNA. Via MiXCR, TCRdb re-called the immunoSEQ multiplex PCR reads, giving one row per CDR3 protein. The sample records more than 70,000 distinct CDR3 sequences, 85% to 95% being singletons. This record comes from a study of CD8 T cells in Susac syndrome. The CDR3 consists of 15 residues. Germline V gene sequence: CDR1 SGDLS, CDR2 YYNGEE. Losses at the gene ends were 0 bases for V and 8 bases for J; bases not matched to a gene: 4. The rearrangement joins TRBV9 to TRBJ2-1, with 11 bases matching TRBD1. The TCR sequence derives from a human donor in good health. Material for sequencing was CD8+ T cells from PBMCs. CDR3 in amino acids: CASSVAGGQGDEQFF. CDR3 coding DNA: TGTGCCAGCAGCGTAGCCGGGGGACAGGGGGATGAGCAGTTCTTC.